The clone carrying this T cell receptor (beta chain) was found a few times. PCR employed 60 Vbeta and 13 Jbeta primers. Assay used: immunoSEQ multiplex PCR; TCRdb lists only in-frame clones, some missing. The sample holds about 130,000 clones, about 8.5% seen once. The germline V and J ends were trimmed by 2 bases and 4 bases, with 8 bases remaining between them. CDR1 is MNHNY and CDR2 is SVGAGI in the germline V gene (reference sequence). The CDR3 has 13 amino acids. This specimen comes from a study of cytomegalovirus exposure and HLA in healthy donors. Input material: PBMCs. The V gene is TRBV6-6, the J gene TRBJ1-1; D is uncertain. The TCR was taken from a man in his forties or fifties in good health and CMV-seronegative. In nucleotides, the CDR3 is TGTGCCAGCAGTTACCCCCGGAGCACTGAAGCTTTCTTT. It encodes CASSYPRSTEAFF.